The 16 T cell receptor beta chains given below trace back to one sample, sequenced in a study of shared clonotypes between healthy human individuals. Sequencing used immunoSEQ multiplex PCR; TCRdb keeps in-frame clones, though not all of them. The sample yields 1 million to 1.3 million clones, approximately 80% seen once. The material sequenced was memory CD4+ T cells from PBMCs. Subset specified: CD45RA-negative fraction. Receptor source: a young man in good health. Some clones in this sample may be carry-over from other donors' samples.

This chain links TRBV5-5 with TRBJ1-1; 9 nucleotides line up with TRBD1. CDR1 SGHKS and CDR2 YYEKEE come from the germline V gene (reference sequence). The V segment lost 4 bases and the J segment 0 bases; nucleotides outside the gene matches: 4. CDR3 size: 15 residues. CDR3 nucleotides: TGTGCCAGCAGCAAGACAGGGGGTTTGAACACTGAAGCTTTCTTT. This encodes CASSKTGGLNTEAFF.

This clone was counted ten times or more. CDR3 coding DNA: TGTGCCAGCACCCCCCTCTTCAGGGACAGGGTCCCCTACGAGCAGTACTTC. It is translated as CASTPLFRDRVPYEQYF. The V and J genes are TRBV11-2 and TRBJ2-7; 9 bases agree with TRBD1. The CDR3 sequence is 17 residues long. The V gene end was trimmed by 7 bases and the J gene end by 2 bases; junction bases not matched to a gene: 15. Germline CDR1 and CDR2: SGHAT and FQNNGV.

This chain's CDR3 is CAIGQGAKNIQYF. Written as DNA, the CDR3 is TGTGCCATAGGACAGGGGGCCAAAAACATTCAGTACTTC. The V gene is TRBV10-3, the J gene TRBJ2-4; 9 nucleotides match TRBD1. This CDR3 has 13 amino acids. The J segment lost 1 base and the V segment lost 9 bases, leaving 1 base of the junction unmatched. CDR1 is ENHRY and CDR2 is SYGVKD in the germline V gene.

Many counts were recorded for this clone. The chain links TRBV7-2 to TRBJ2-1; tentatively, D is TRBD1 (5 bases). Deletions cut 6 bases from V and 9 bases from J, with 18 bases between. The germline V gene encodes CDR1 SGHTA and CDR2 FQGNSA. The CDR3 contains 14 residues. CDR3 DNA: TGTGCCAGCAGTCCTCTTGGAAGGGGTTCTGAGCAGTTCTTC. It is translated as CASSPLGRGSEQFF. Full variable domain (missing parts from reference TRBV7-2 and TRBJ2-1): GAGVSQSPSNKVTEKGKDVELRCDPISGHTALYWYRQSLGQGLEFLIYFQGNSAPDKSGLPSDRFSAERTGGSVSTLTIQRTQQEDSAVYLCASSPLGRGSEQFFGPGTRLTVL.

J is TRBJ1-2 and V is TRBV11-2; 9 bases agree with TRBD1. J was trimmed by 8 bases and V by 2 bases; bases with no gene match: 3. This CDR3 is 13 amino acids long. The germline CDR1 and CDR2 sequences are SGHAT and FQNNGV. For the CDR3, the DNA is TGTGCCAGCAGCTTATCGACAGGGGGAGGCTACACCTTC. It translates to CASSLSTGGGYTF.

The chain links TRBV9 to TRBJ2-2, with a possible D match to TRBD2 (5 bases). This CDR3 is built from 17 residues. The germline V gene encodes CDR1 SGDLS and CDR2 YYNGEE. The ends were cut back, 3 bases at V and 5 bases at J, with 20 bases in the middle. CDR3 protein: CASSATRGQKRTGELFF. CDR3 nucleotides: TGTGCCAGCAGCGCCACGCGCGGGCAAAAGAGGACCGGGGAGCTGTTTTTT.

The chain links TRBV7-8 to TRBJ2-2; D remains unclear. This CDR3 region has 14 residues. Trimming removed 5 bases at V and 6 bases at J, with 13 bases between. Germline V gives CDR1 SGHVS, CDR2 FQNEAQ. CDR3 region: CASSQPRLPGELFF. The DNA for the CDR3 is TGTGCCAGCAGCCAACCACGGCTGCCCGGGGAGCTGTTTTTT.

The chain carries TRBV29-1 and TRBJ2-1; perhaps TRBD1 as D (5 bases). Trimming removed 5 bases at V and 4 bases at J, with 12 bases between. Germline assignment: CDR1 SQVTM and CDR2 ANQGSEA. The CDR3 runs 13 residues. The CDR3, as DNA: TGCAGCGTTTTTGAGGACATTTACAATGAGCAGTTCTTC. It encodes CSVFEDIYNEQFF.

The rearrangement uses TRBV5-6 and TRBJ2-3; D not certain. Trimming shortened V by 7 bases and J by 1 base, and 13 bases separated the two germline ends. Looked up from germline, CDR1 is SGHDT and CDR2 is YYEEEE. This CDR3 has 14 amino acids. The CDR3, as DNA: TGTGCCAGCGCGCTTTCCTTTCGCACAGATACGCAGTATTTT. Its protein is CASALSFRTDTQYF.

The chain recombines TRBV27 with TRBJ1-1; no firm D call. This CDR3 is 14 amino acids long. Germline V CDR1 and CDR2: MNHEY, SMNVEV (reference sequence). V dropped 7 bases and J dropped 0 bases, with 12 bases sitting between them. This CDR3 reads CASTRKILNTEAFF. DNA for the CDR3: TGTGCCAGCACCCGAAAAATTTTGAACACTGAAGCTTTCTTT.

The J gene is TRBJ2-7, the V gene TRBV5-1, with 8 bases aligning to TRBD2. Germline V CDR1 and CDR2: SGHRS, YFSETQ. The CDR3 has 17 residues. V shed 1 base and J 0 bases; nucleotides not matched to a gene: 9. Written as DNA, the CDR3 is TGCGCCAGCAGCTTGCCCCCCGCGGGAGGACCCTCCTACGAGCAGTACTTC. Translation: CASSLPPAGGPSYEQYF.

This rearrangement joins TRBV11-2 to TRBJ1-1; D is undetermined. CDR1 is SGHAT and CDR2 is FQNNGV in the germline V gene. The CDR3 has 16 amino acids. V shed 7 bases and J shed 0 bases, with 18 bases lying between them. The CDR3 nucleotides read TGTGCCAGCACCTTCTCGGGAGGAGGGATGAACACTGAAGCTTTCTTT. Translated, it gives CASTFSGGGMNTEAFF.

CDR3 nucleotides: TGTGCCAGTAGTAGGCCCCTCCGGGACAGTAGCAATCAGCCCCAGCATTTT. Amino acid sequence: CASSRPLRDSSNQPQHF. The V gene is TRBV19, the J gene TRBJ1-5; TRBD1 agrees at 7 bases. Unmatched junction bases numbered 9, after V lost 4 bases and J lost 0 bases. Germline assignment: CDR1 LNHDA and CDR2 SQIVND (reference sequence). The CDR3 is 17 residues long.

The chain is built from TRBV4-3 and TRBJ2-7; TRBD1 might be the D (6 bases). CDR1 is LGHNA, CDR2 YSLEER, per germline. The CDR3 length is 15 residues. V lost 1 base, J lost 5 bases, and 15 bases lay in between. The CDR3 is CASSQVGRGIDEQYF. The CDR3 bases are TGCGCCAGCAGCCAAGTGGGCAGGGGAATCGACGAGCAGTACTTC.

The rearrangement joins TRBV6-5 to TRBJ1-3; TRBD1 is a possible D gene (5 bases). There are 13 residues in the CDR3. Looked up from germline, CDR1 is MNHEY and CDR2 is SVGAGI. Trimming shortened V by 6 bases and J by 9 bases, and 15 bases separated the two germline ends. CDR3 sequence (DNA): TGTGCCAGCAGAAAACCCGGGGGGAGCACCATATATTTT. This translates into CASRKPGGSTIYF.

CDR3 nucleotides: TGCGCCAGCAGCCAGGGGGTTAGCACAGATACGCAGTATTTT. This codes for CASSQGVSTDTQYF. The chain carries TRBV5-1 and TRBJ2-3; 7 bases line up with TRBD1. The trim removed 4 bases at V and 0 bases at J, leaving 2 bases unmatched. Germline CDR1 and CDR2: SGHRS and YFSETQ. The CDR3 has 14 residues.